There are many counts of the clone carrying this T cell receptor (beta chain). Antigen unknown. A clone one base away is much larger, so this may be a read error. Per the original data handling: In papillary thyroid cancer, a distant-metastasis classifier was built using CDR3 differences across clinicopathological groups. TCRdb re-called clones from the PCR reads using MiXCR. TCRdb's processing, not the authors' own work, is the source of the V and J calls. The sample includes roughly 38,000 clones, about 12% of them seen just once. This sample was included in a study of metastatic and nonmetastatic thyroid tumors. Across the study: The comparison covered peripheral blood and tumor or nodule tissue in malignant and benign thyroid patients. General study findings and limits: Reports indicated that malignant thyroid tumors showed significantly higher TCR beta diversity than benign nodules did, in blood and tumor.

Among the patients, none had received any treatment before thyroid surgery. Trimming took 4 bases from V and 4 from J, leaving 13 bases between them. The CDR3 spans 14 residues. Germline V gene data show CDR1 as ENHRY and CDR2 as SYGVKD. The source is a male donor with papillary thyroid cancer or a benign thyroid nodule (not recorded which). Some clones in this sample may be carry-over from other donors' samples. Sequencing was carried out using blood. This chain uses TRBV10-3 with TRBJ2-5; no definite D call. The CDR3 nucleotides read TGTGCCATCAGTGGTGTGACTCCGGGAGAGACCCAGTACTTC. It encodes CAISGVTPGETQYF.